Following are 9 T cell receptor beta chains from one sample sequenced in a study of shared clonotypes between healthy human individuals. Naive CD8 cells comprised CD45RO-negative, CCR7-positively selected cells, excluding terminally differentiated effector memory CD45RA+ cells. Sequenced by immunoSEQ multiplex PCR; TCRdb stores in-frame clones only, minus some. There are about 2.1 million clones in the sample; 80% to 95% occur only once, and over 1.5% lies in the top ten. The sequencing sample was made of naive CD8+ T cells from PBMCs. The source of these receptors is a young man in good health. Some clones in this sample may be carry-over from other donors' samples.

There are a few counts of this clone. The sample carries other DNA sequences with the same CDR3. This chain links TRBV7-9 with TRBJ2-2; maybe TRBD2 (6 bases). V was cut by 5 bases and J by 6 bases, with 7 bases left in between. The germline V gene encodes CDR1 SEHNR and CDR2 FQNEAQ (reference sequence). This CDR3 has 12 amino acids. The CDR3 here is CASSPGAGELFF. The CDR3 DNA follows: TGTGCCAGCAGCCCGGGGGCCGGGGAGCTGTTTTTT.

The rearrangement joins TRBV7-6 to TRBJ1-1; 11 bases agree with TRBD1. Germline-derived CDR1 and CDR2 are SGHVS and FNYEAQ. With V trimmed by 8 bases and J by 0 bases, 11 bases remained unmatched. The CDR3 has 17 amino acids. CDR3 coding DNA: TGTGCCAGCCGCCTCGGGACAGGGGGGGCCCTGAACACTGAAGCTTTCTTT. It translates to CASRLGTGGALNTEAFF.

This clone is a singleton in its sample. The chain carries TRBV6-5 and TRBJ2-7; 13 bases are a match to TRBD2. Trimming cost V 2 bases and J 5 bases; bases outside gene matches: 3. The CDR3 runs to 15 residues. CDR1 and CDR2 from the germline V gene are MNHEY and SVGAGI. CDR3 residues: CASSYLGLAGNEQYF. The CDR3 DNA sequence: TGTGCCAGCAGTTACCTGGGACTAGCGGGGAACGAGCAGTACTTC.

The gene calls are TRBV7-9 and TRBJ1-6, with no clear D. V lost 5 bases and J 7 bases, leaving 15 bases between the germline ends. Looked up from germline, CDR1 is SEHNR and CDR2 is FQNEAQ (reference sequence). The CDR3 covers 15 residues. CDR3 residues: CASSTDLDPNSPLHF. The CDR3 bases are TGTGCCAGCAGCACCGACTTAGACCCCAATTCACCCCTCCACTTT.

This chain joins TRBV15 and TRBJ2-7; TRBD2 agrees at 7 bases. Unmatched junction bases numbered 6, after V lost 0 bases and J lost 7 bases. This CDR3 comprises 14 residues. Germline V gives CDR1 LNHNV, CDR2 YYDKDF (reference sequence). Here the CDR3 DNA reads TGTGCCACCAGCAGAGAGACTAGCCCGGGAGAGCAGTACTTC. Amino acid sequence: CATSRETSPGEQYF.

J is TRBJ2-1 and V is TRBV9; 8 nucleotides agree with TRBD1. The CDR3 has 14 amino acids. The V and J ends lost 0 bases and 11 bases, in that order; junction bases with no gene match: 7. Germline loops: CDR1 SGDLS, CDR2 YYNGEE. Here the CDR3 DNA reads TGTGCCAGCAGCGTAGGAAGGACAGGGCCTCAGCAGTTCTTC. Encoded protein: CASSVGRTGPQQFF.

The V and J genes are TRBV7-9 and TRBJ1-4; maybe TRBD1 (6 bases). V lost 2 bases and J 6 bases, leaving 13 bases between the germline ends. Germline values: CDR1 SEHNR, CDR2 FQNEAQ (reference sequence). The CDR3 has 15 residues. The CDR3: CASSLFEAGDEKLFF. The DNA of the CDR3 is TGTGCCAGCAGCTTATTTGAGGCAGGGGATGAAAAACTGTTTTTT.

This rearrangement joins TRBV7-9 to TRBJ2-3; TRBD2 aligns across 13 bases. The V and J ends lost 5 bases and 3 bases, in that order; junction bases with no gene match: 5. The CDR3 runs to 16 residues. Germline V gene data show CDR1 as SEHNR and CDR2 as FQNEAQ (reference sequence). The CDR3: CASSETSGRATDTQYF. The CDR3, as DNA: TGTGCCAGCAGCGAAACTAGCGGGAGGGCAACAGATACGCAGTATTTT. The variable domain in full, completed from reference TRBV7-9 and TRBJ2-3, reads DTGVSQNPRHKITKRGQNVTFRCDPISEHNRLYWYRQTLGQGPEFLTYFQNEAQLEKSRLLSDRFSAERPKGSFSTLEIQRTEQGDSAMYLCASSETSGRATDTQYFGPGTRLTVL.

The chain carries TRBV28 and TRBJ1-5; perhaps TRBD1 as D (5 bases). V lost 10 bases to trimming and J lost 3 bases, with 10 bases between them. CDR3 length: 12 amino acids. The germline V gene has CDR1 MDHEN and CDR2 SYDVKM. CDR3 in amino acids: CAMGQNNQPQHF. CDR3 nucleotide sequence: TGTGCCATGGGGCAGAACAATCAGCCCCAGCATTTT.